The clone carrying this TCR beta chain was seen a handful of times. The data stem from a study of blood T cells in healthy people across ages. From germline, CDR1 is DFQATT and CDR2 SNEGSKA (reference sequence). Trimming cost V 0 bases and J 7 bases; bases outside gene matches: 5. The CDR3 has 14 amino acids. No fewer than 6 micrograms of total RNA were isolated from every sample. Next came a second PCR, run for about 7 to 12 cycles, which used a sample-barcoded 5' primer along with a J-beta primer mix. Using its own MiXCR run on the 5' RACE reads, TCRdb lists one record per CDR3 protein. The profile shows some 800,000 distinct CDR3 sequences, under 45% of them singletons.

The chain links TRBV20-1 to TRBJ1-5; the match to TRBD1 covers 8 bases. The receptor's source is a man aged 55 to 70 in good health. Material: blood. CDR3 DNA: TGCAGTGCTAGAGAAGGACAGGGCTGGCAGCCCCAGCATTTT. Its translation: CSAREGQGWQPQHF.